These 26 T cell receptor beta chains share one sample of origin, sequenced in a study of OX40 agonist ivuxolimab in advanced cancers. The table came from immunoSEQ multiplex PCR; TCRdb's copy has only in-frame clones and leaves some out. The table has 20,000 to 25,000 clones, about four fifths seen once. The sample consisted of CD4+ or CD8+ T cells sorted from blood, taken in a trial of the OX40 agonist ivuxolimab. The receptors were sampled from an adult with an advanced solid tumor such as melanoma, head and neck, liver or kidney cancer.

Details on this clone: The CDR3 end shows no conserved phenylalanine or tryptophan, and so a read error is likely. The DNA is omitted, as the CDR3 cannot be located on it reliably, and the CDR3 follows TCRdb's listing. The chain combines TRBV19 with TRBJ1-2; the table's D call, TRBD1, has no DNA check behind it. The CDR3 adds up to 15 amino acids, both ends counted. In germline, CDR1 is LNHDA, CDR2 SQIVND (reference sequence). CDR3 amino acids: CASSDSGTNRKTYGY.

The chain is built from TRBV5-4 and TRBJ2-3; 7 nucleotides align to TRBD1. The V and J ends lost 4 bases and 4 bases, in that order; junction bases with no gene match: 9. Germline-derived CDR1 and CDR2 are SGHNT and YYREEE (reference sequence). The CDR3 covers 15 residues. This CDR3 reads CASSPGQEISDTQYF. CDR3 bases: TGTGCCAGCAGCCCCGGACAGGAAATTTCAGATACGCAGTATTTT. The complete variable domain, with remaining parts taken from reference TRBV5-4 and TRBJ2-3, reads ETGVTQSPTHLIKTRGQQVTLRCSSQSGHNTVSWYQQALGQGPQFIFQYYREEENGRGNFPPRFSGLQFPNYSSELNVNALELDDSALYLCASSPGQEISDTQYFGPGTRLTVL.

The chain recombines TRBV5-1 with TRBJ2-7; no reliable D call. Trimming shortened V by 0 bases and J by 5 bases, and 12 bases separated the two germline ends. CDR1 and CDR2 from the germline V gene are SGHRS and YFSETQ. This CDR3 is built from 14 residues. This chain's CDR3 is CASSLAVLEDEQYF. The CDR3, as DNA: TGCGCCAGCAGCTTGGCGGTTTTGGAAGACGAGCAGTACTTC.

J is TRBJ2-2 and V is TRBV5-4; tentatively, D is TRBD1 (7 bases). The V gene lost 4 bases and the J gene lost 12 bases, with 22 bases spanning the gap. The germline gives CDR1 SGHNT, CDR2 YYREEE (reference sequence). CDR3 length: 15 amino acids. The CDR3 spells CASSPPTGEVSKLFF. Written as DNA, the CDR3 is TGTGCCAGCAGCCCTCCTACAGGGGAGGTTTCCAAGCTGTTTTTT.

This chain connects TRBV7-8 to TRBJ2-7; D gene unclear. Trimming pared 6 bases from V and 0 bases from J, leaving 12 bases between. Germline loops: CDR1 SGHVS, CDR2 FQNEAQ. The CDR3 covers 14 residues. The CDR3 sequence is CASSLVSYSYEQYF. Here the CDR3 DNA reads TGTGCCAGCAGTCTAGTATCCTACTCCTACGAGCAGTACTTC.

The genes are TRBV2 and TRBJ2-3, with D tentatively TRBD2 (6 bases). The CDR3 is 18 amino acids. Trimming took 3 bases from V and 3 from J, leaving 22 bases between them. Germline V gene lookup returns CDR1 SNHLY and CDR2 FYNNEI. CDR3: CASSDAGRSGRRTDTQYF. The DNA of the CDR3 is TGTGCCAGCAGTGATGCCGGGAGATCAGGTCGAAGGACAGATACGCAGTATTTT.

The chain carries TRBV7-9 and TRBJ1-2, with D possibly matching TRBD1 (5 bases). The CDR3 loop spans 14 amino acids. Germline V lookup: CDR1 SEHNR, CDR2 FQNEAQ (reference sequence). Trimming shortened V by 5 bases and J by 5 bases, and 15 bases separated the two germline ends. The chain's CDR3 is CASSLLGGGYGYTF. The CDR3 nucleotides read TGTGCCAGCAGCCTCCTTGGTGGGGGTTATGGCTACACCTTC.

This clone was observed once. CDR3 bases: TGTGCCTGGGGAAGCTCCTACAATGAGCAGTTCTTC. This translates into CAWGSSYNEQFF. The chain links TRBV30 to TRBJ2-1; no reliable D call. The CDR3 has 12 amino acids. Trimming removed 5 bases from V and 0 bases from J, with 5 bases in between. Germline values: CDR1 GTSNPN, CDR2 SVGIG (reference sequence).

The rearrangement joins TRBV6-5 to TRBJ1-2; 11 bases agree with TRBD1. CDR1 and CDR2 (germline): MNHEY, SVGAGI. The CDR3 is 16 amino acids. V dropped 2 bases and J dropped 4; count of bases not matched to a gene: 6. The CDR3 loop reads CASSYLRTGGSYGYTF. In DNA, the CDR3 is TGTGCCAGCAGTTACCTTCGGACAGGGGGCAGCTATGGCTACACCTTC.

The rearrangement uses TRBV4-1 and TRBJ2-7; D might be TRBD2 (6 bases). Germline V CDR1 and CDR2: MGHRA, YSYEKL. The CDR3 is made up of 16 amino acids. Trimming stripped 1 base from V and 1 base from J, with 14 bases between. Here the CDR3 reads CASSQGSGTASYEQYF. The CDR3 bases are TGCGCCAGCAGCCAAGGGTCCGGGACTGCTTCCTACGAGCAGTACTTC.

CDR3: CASSPKTGESFDYGYTF. In nucleotides, the CDR3 is TGTGCCAGCAGCCCAAAAACAGGGGAGAGTTTTGACTATGGCTACACCTTC. The gene calls are TRBV7-6 and TRBJ1-2; 7 bases fit TRBD1. Germline loops: CDR1 SGHVS, CDR2 FNYEAQ. V gave up 5 bases and J gave up 3 bases; unmatched junction bases: 15. CDR3 size: 17 residues.

The V gene is TRBV30, the J gene TRBJ1-1; no reliable D call. From germline, CDR1 is GTSNPN and CDR2 SVGIG (reference sequence). The CDR3 totals 14 residues. V gave up 4 bases and J gave up 1 base, with 13 bases separating them. The DNA of the CDR3 is TGTGCCTGGAAGTCCCAGTCTAAGAACACTGAAGCTTTCTTT. Translated: CAWKSQSKNTEAFF. The full variable domain, its missing parts supplied by reference TRBV30 and TRBJ1-1, is SQTIHQWPATLVQPVGSPLSLECTVEGTSNPNLYWYRQAAGRGLQLLFYSVGIGQISSEVPQNLSASRPQDRQFILSSKKLLLSDSGFYLCAWKSQSKNTEAFFGQGTRLTVV.

In this sample, this clone turned up once. This sequence joins TRBV5-8 and TRBJ2-1, with D possibly being TRBD1 or TRBD2 (5 bases each). V lost 2 bases, J lost 2 bases, and 14 bases lay in between. The CDR3 is made up of 16 amino acids. Per the germline V gene, CDR1 is SGHTS and CDR2 is YDEGEE. Here the CDR3 DNA reads TGTGCCAGCAGCTTCGGGACCACCCTTACCTACAATGAGCAGTTCTTC. Its protein product is CASSFGTTLTYNEQFF.

This chain connects TRBV20-1 to TRBJ1-1; D remains unclear. V was shortened by 2 bases and J by 4 bases, with 5 bases between the two germline ends. CDR1 and CDR2 from the germline V gene are DFQATT and SNEGSKA (reference sequence). The CDR3 spans 11 residues. CDR3 sequence (DNA): TGCAGTGCTAGAACGACCACTGAAGCTTTCTTT. This sequence encodes CSARTTTEAFF.

Worth noting for this clone: This sample includes further DNA sequences coding for the same CDR3. The J gene is TRBJ2-5, the V gene TRBV5-1; tentative D call: TRBD2 (6 bases). This CDR3 has 15 amino acids. Trimming took 4 bases from V and 3 from J, leaving 16 bases between them. Germline CDR1 reads SGHRS; CDR2 reads YFSETQ. CDR3 loop: CASSPGGFGEETQYF. CDR3 coding DNA: TGCGCCAGCAGCCCCGGGGGATTTGGAGAAGAGACCCAGTACTTC.

This chain connects TRBV7-3 to TRBJ2-1, with 11 bases fitting TRBD2. The CDR3 is 14 amino acids. In germline, CDR1 is SGHTA, CDR2 FQGTGA. V gave up 5 bases and J gave up 9 bases; unmatched junction bases: 6. Here the CDR3 reads CASSPTSGGGEQFF. The CDR3 DNA follows: TGTGCCAGCAGCCCCACTAGCGGGGGCGGTGAGCAGTTCTTC.

The chain is built from TRBV6-6 and TRBJ1-2, with D hard to call. Trimming left V 4 bases short and J 7 bases short, with 10 bases between. In germline, CDR1 is MNHNY, CDR2 SVGAGI (reference sequence). The CDR3 spans 12 residues. CDR3 in amino acids: CASSLQGFGYTF. The CDR3 region has the DNA TGTGCCAGCAGTTTACAAGGGTTTGGCTACACCTTC.

V gene TRBV29-1 combines with J gene TRBJ2-5, with D possibly TRBD1 on 6 matching bases. This CDR3 has 14 amino acids. The V and J ends lost 7 bases and 5 bases respectively, with 20 bases between them. Germline V lookup: CDR1 SQVTM, CDR2 ANQGSEA. The CDR3 DNA is TGCAGCGCTTCGGGACAAGGGTGGCGGGAGACCCAGTACTTC. Protein: CSASGQGWRETQYF.

This rearrangement joins TRBV4-1 to TRBJ2-1, with TRBD2 matching 10 bases. In germline, CDR1 is MGHRA, CDR2 YSYEKL. The CDR3 loop spans 15 amino acids. The V and J ends lost 3 bases and 4 bases, in that order; junction bases with no gene match: 3. Here the CDR3 reads CASSQGTSAYNEQFF. CDR3 DNA sequence: TGCGCCAGCAGCCAGGGGACTAGCGCGTACAATGAGCAGTTCTTC.

The chain couples TRBV7-3 to TRBJ2-6; a weak D match, TRBD2 (6 bases). CDR3 length equals 15 residues. V was cut by 2 bases and J by 2 bases, with 7 bases left in between. Germline values: CDR1 SGHTA, CDR2 FQGTGA. CDR3 region: CASSLRRAGANVLTF. As DNA, the CDR3 is TGTGCCAGCAGCTTACGGAGGGCTGGGGCCAACGTCCTGACTTTC. The complete variable domain, with remaining parts taken from reference TRBV7-3 and TRBJ2-6, reads GAGVSQTPSNKVTEKGKYVELRCDPISGHTALYWYRQSLGQGPEFLIYFQGTGAADDSGLPNDRFFAVRPEGSVSTLKIQRTERGDSAVYLCASSLRRAGANVLTFGAGSRLTVL.

The chain is built from TRBV29-1 and TRBJ2-7, with D perhaps TRBD1 or TRBD2 (5 bases each). This CDR3 is built from 14 residues. V was cut by 6 bases and J by 0 bases, with 15 bases left in between. CDR1 and CDR2 from the germline V gene are SQVTM and ANQGSEA. CDR3 DNA: TGCAGCGTCCTCCGGGGCGCGAGCTCCTACGAGCAGTACTTC. Translating it yields CSVLRGASSYEQYF.

The chain combines TRBV2 with TRBJ2-1; D not resolved. Looked up from germline, CDR1 is SNHLY and CDR2 is FYNNEI. V lost 6 bases and J 4 bases, leaving 10 bases between the germline ends. This CDR3 contains 13 residues. This CDR3 reads CASRPRPYNEQFF. As DNA, the CDR3 is TGTGCCAGCAGACCCCGGCCTTACAATGAGCAGTTCTTC.

This chain connects TRBV7-3 to TRBJ2-3; 13 bases match TRBD2. The junction had 8 bases not matched to a gene; V was cut back by 5 bases and J by 6 bases. The V gene's germline CDR1 is SGHTA and CDR2 FQGTGA. The CDR3 runs to 16 residues. The CDR3 loop is CASSNRLAGGGDTQYF. The CDR3 bases are TGTGCCAGCAGCAATCGACTAGCGGGAGGAGGGGATACGCAGTATTTT.

The sample holds a few counts of this clone. At one end, the junction sequence differs from germline, possibly due to a read error. V gene TRBV2 combines with J gene TRBJ1-3, with D maybe TRBD1 (6 bases). Per germline, CDR1 SNHLY and CDR2 FYNNEI. CDR3 size: 12 residues. The CDR3 nucleotides are TGTGCCAGCAGTGAATCCAGGGGCCTAGGTCAGTTT. Its translation is CASSESRGLGQF.

The V and J genes are TRBV5-1 and TRBJ1-2; the D gene is possibly TRBD1 (5 bases). The CDR3 totals 16 residues. Trimming took 0 bases from V and 3 from J, leaving 15 bases between them. CDR1 and CDR2 (germline): SGHRS, YFSETQ. The CDR3 sequence is CASSLGSTGADYGYTF. In nucleotides, the CDR3 is TGCGCCAGCAGCTTGGGGTCTACCGGGGCTGACTATGGCTACACCTTC.

The rearrangement links TRBV10-3 to TRBJ2-5, with 7 bases that match TRBD1. CDR1 ENHRY and CDR2 SYGVKD come from the germline V gene. The CDR3 has 12 amino acids. V shed 10 bases, J shed 1 base, and the junction held 3 bases outside the gene matches. Here the CDR3 reads CATQGVQETQYF. CDR3 DNA: TGTGCCACCCAGGGGGTCCAAGAGACCCAGTACTTC.